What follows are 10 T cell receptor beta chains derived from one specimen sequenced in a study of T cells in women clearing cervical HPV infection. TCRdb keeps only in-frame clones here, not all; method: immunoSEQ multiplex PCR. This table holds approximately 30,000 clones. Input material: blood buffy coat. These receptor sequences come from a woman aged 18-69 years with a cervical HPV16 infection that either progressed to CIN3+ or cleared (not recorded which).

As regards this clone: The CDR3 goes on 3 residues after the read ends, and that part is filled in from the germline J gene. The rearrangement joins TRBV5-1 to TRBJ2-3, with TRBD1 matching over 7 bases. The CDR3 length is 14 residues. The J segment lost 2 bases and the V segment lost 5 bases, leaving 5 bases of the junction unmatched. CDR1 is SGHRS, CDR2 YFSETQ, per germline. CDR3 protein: CASRRDSDTDTQYF. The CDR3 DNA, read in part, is TGCGCCAGCAGACGGGACAGCGACACAGATACG.

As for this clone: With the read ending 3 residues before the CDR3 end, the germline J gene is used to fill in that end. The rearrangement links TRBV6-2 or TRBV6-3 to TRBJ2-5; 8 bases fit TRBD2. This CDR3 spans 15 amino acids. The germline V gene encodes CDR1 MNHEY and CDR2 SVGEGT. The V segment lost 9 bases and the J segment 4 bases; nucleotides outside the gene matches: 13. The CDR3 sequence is CASGPAGVLGETQYF. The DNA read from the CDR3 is TGTGCCAGTGGTCCAGCGGGGGTCCTGGGAGAGACC.

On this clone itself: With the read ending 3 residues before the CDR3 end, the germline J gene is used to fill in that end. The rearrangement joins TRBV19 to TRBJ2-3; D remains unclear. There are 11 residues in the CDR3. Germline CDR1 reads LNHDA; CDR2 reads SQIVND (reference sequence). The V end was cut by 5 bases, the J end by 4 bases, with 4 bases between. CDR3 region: CASSVSDTQYF. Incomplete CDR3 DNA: TGTGCCAGTAGTGTCTCAGATACG.

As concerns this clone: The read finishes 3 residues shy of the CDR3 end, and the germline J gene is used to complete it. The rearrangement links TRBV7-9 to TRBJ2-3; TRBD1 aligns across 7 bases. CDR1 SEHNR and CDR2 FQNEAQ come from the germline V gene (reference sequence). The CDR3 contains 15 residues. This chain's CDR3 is CASRSGQDHNQPQYF. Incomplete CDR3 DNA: TGTGCCAGCAGAAGTGGACAGGACCACAATCAGCCG. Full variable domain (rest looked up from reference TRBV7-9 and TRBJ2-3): DTGVSQNPRHKITKRGQNVTFRCDPISEHNRLYWYRQTLGQGPEFLTYFQNEAQLEKSRLLSDRFSAERPKGSFSTLEIQRTEQGDSAMYLCASRSGQDHNQPQYFGPGTRLTVL.

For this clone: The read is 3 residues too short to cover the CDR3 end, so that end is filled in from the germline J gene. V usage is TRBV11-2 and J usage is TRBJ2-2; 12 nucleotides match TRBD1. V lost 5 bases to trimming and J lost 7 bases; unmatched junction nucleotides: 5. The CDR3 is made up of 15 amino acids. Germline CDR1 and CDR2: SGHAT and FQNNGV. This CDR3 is CASSPGTGGFGELFF. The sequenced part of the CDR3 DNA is TGTGCCAGCAGCCCAGGGACAGGGGGCTTCGGGGAG.

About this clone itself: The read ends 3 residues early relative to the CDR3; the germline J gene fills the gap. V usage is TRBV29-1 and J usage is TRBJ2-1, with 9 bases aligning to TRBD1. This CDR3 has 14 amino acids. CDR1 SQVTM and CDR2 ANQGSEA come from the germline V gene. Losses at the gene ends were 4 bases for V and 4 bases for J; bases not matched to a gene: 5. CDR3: CSVARTGDYNEQFF. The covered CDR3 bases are TGCAGCGTTGCCAGGACAGGGGATTACAATGAG.

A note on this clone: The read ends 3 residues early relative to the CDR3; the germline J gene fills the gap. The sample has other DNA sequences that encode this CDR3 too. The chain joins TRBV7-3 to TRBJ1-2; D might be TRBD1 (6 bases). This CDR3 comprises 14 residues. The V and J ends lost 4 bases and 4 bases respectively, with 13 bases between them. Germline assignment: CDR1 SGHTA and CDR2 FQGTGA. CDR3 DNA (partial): TGTGCCAGCAGCTCCAGCGGGGGCTCCTATGGC. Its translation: CASSSSGGSYG. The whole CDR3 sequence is CASSSSGGSYGYTF.

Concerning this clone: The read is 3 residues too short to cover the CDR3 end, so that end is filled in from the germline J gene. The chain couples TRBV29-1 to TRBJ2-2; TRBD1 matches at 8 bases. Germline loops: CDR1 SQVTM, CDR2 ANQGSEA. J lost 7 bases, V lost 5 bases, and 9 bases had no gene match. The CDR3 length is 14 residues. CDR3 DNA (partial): TGCAGCGTTCCGGACAGGGTAGGAAGCGGGGAG. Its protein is CSVPDRVGSGE. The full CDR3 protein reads CSVPDRVGSGELFF.

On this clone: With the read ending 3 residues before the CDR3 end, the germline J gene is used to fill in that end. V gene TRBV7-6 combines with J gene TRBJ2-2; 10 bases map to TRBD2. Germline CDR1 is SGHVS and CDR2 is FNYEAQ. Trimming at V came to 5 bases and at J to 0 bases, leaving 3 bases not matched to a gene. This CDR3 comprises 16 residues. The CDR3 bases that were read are TGTGCCAGCAGCGGACTAGCGGACGCGAACACCGGGGAG. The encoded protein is CASSGLADANTGE. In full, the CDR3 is CASSGLADANTGELFF.

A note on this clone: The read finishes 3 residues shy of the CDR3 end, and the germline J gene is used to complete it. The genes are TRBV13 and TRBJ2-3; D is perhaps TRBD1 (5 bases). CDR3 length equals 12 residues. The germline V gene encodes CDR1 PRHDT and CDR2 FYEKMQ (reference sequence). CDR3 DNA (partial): TGTGCCAGCAGCTTACAGGGCCTGACG. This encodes CASSLQGLT. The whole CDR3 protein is CASSLQGLTQYF.